The source of this TCR beta chain is a study of human T cells and chemical hapten exposure. Findings and limits, study-wide: As the donors had alopecia, their immune response may differ from healthy people's.

Stated time point: patch test 2, 6 weeks after DPC sensitization. As to treatment: therapeutic diphenylcyclopropenone sensitization with weekly scalp DPC. TCRdb processed the RACE reads anew with MiXCR; each CDR3 protein has one entry. Of about 41,000 distinct CDR3 sequences detected, over 3% appear once; the ten largest clones hold under 8.5%. The V end was cut by 1 base, the J end by 5 bases, with 3 bases between. The CDR3 runs to 11 residues. Germline values: CDR1 ENHRY, CDR2 SYGVKD. In its sample, this clonotype was seen many times. The antigen is undetermined. The sequence was collected from a middle-aged man with alopecia areata. Some clones in this sample may be carry-over from other donors' samples. The material sequenced was whole blood, taken in connection with sensitization to the hapten diphenylcyclopropenone (DPC). The chain is built from TRBV10-3 and TRBJ2-7; D is ambiguous. CDR3 region: CAISEFHEQYF. Here the CDR3 DNA reads TGTGCCATCAGTGAGTTCCACGAGCAGTACTTC.